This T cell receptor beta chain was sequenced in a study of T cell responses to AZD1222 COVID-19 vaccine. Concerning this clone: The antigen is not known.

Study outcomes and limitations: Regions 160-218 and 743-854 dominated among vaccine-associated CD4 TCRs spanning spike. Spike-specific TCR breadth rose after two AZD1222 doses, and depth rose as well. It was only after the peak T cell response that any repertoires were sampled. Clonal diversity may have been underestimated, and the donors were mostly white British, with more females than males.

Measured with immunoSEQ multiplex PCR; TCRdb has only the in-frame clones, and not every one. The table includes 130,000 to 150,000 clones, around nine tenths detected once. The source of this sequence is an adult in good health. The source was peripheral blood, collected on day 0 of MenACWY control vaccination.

The DNA of the CDR3 is TGTGCCAGCAGCCGGAGCGTACCACAAGAGCAGTACTTC. This translates into CASSRSVPQEQYF. The genes are TRBV7-9 and TRBJ2-7; D call uncertain. The V end lost 5 bases, the J end lost 7 bases, and 15 bases lay between the germline ends. The CDR3 sequence is 13 residues long. Per germline, CDR1 SEHNR and CDR2 FQNEAQ (reference sequence).